These 4 T cell receptor beta chains were sequenced from one sample in a study of CD8+CD57+ T cells in acquired aplastic anemia. It was patients with CD8+CD57+ cell expansion by flow cytometry who were chosen for sequencing. Both TCR beta VDJ combination and CDR3 sequence profiling were carried out. Genomic DNA was the template for this profiling. One entry per CDR3 protein results from TCRdb running MiXCR on the reads. The sample holds around 130,000 distinct CDR3 sequences, over 55% seen once. Sequenced sample: sorted CD4+, CD8+, or CD8+CD57+ T cells (not recorded which) from PBMCs. The receptors stem from a human donor with aplastic anemia.

The rearrangement uses TRBV20-1 and TRBJ2-7, with TRBD2 matching over 7 bases. The CDR3 consists of 16 residues. Trimming took 0 bases from V and 3 from J; bases not matched to a gene: 11. Germline values: CDR1 DFQATT, CDR2 SNEGSKA (reference sequence). The DNA of the CDR3 is TGCAGTGCTAGAGATCTAGCGGCTGAATTCCTCTACGAGCAGTACTTC. Its protein is CSARDLAAEFLYEQYF.

The chain links TRBV10-2 to TRBJ1-1; TRBD1 might be the D (6 bases). This CDR3 is built from 14 residues. The germline CDR1 and CDR2 sequences are WSHSY and SAAADI. V shed 4 bases and J shed 3 bases, with 12 bases lying between them. The CDR3 reads CASSGNRVDTEAFF. In DNA form, the CDR3 reads TGCGCCAGCAGTGGGAACAGGGTTGACACTGAAGCTTTCTTT.

The chain uses TRBV15 and TRBJ2-7, with D perhaps TRBD2 (5 bases). Germline V gives CDR1 LNHNV, CDR2 YYDKDF (reference sequence). This CDR3 has 11 amino acids. V lost 5 bases, J lost 9 bases, and 11 bases lay in between. The CDR3 nucleotides read TGTGCCACCAGCGGACTTGGGTTGCAGTACTTC. It yields the protein CATSGLGLQYF.

V and J are TRBV2 and TRBJ1-5; the D is unclear. The CDR3 sequence is 11 residues long. Trimming removed 7 bases at V and 12 bases at J, with 13 bases between. CDR1 and CDR2 from the germline V gene are SNHLY and FYNNEI. CDR3 bases: TGTGCCAGCAAGGAAGGGATACGCCAGCATTTT. Translating gives CASKEGIRQHF.